Listed here are 19 T cell receptor beta chains from one sample, sequenced in a study of identical twins. TCRdb processed the 5' RACE reads anew with MiXCR; each CDR3 protein has one entry. The repertoire holds some 330,000 distinct CDR3 sequences, with 9% to 10% as singletons. The sequenced sample consisted of naive T cells sorted from blood. These receptor sequences come from a woman aged 45 to 65 in good health.

The V and J genes are TRBV7-2 and TRBJ2-1; TRBD1 or TRBD2 may be the D gene (6 bases each). V lost 3 bases, J lost 9 bases, and 9 bases lay in between. Germline CDR1 reads SGHTA; CDR2 reads FQGNSA. There are 12 residues in the CDR3. This CDR3 reads CASSFGGLEQFF. The DNA of the CDR3 is TGTGCCAGCAGCTTTGGGGGGCTTGAGCAGTTCTTC.

This clonotype was seen only a few times. The chain is built from TRBV7-3 and TRBJ2-1; 8 bases agree with TRBD2. Germline CDR1 and CDR2: SGHTA and FQGTGA. Germline trimming cut 5 bases from V and 0 bases from J; bases unmatched to any gene: 15. The CDR3 is made up of 19 amino acids. The CDR3 DNA follows: TGTGCCAGCAGCCCCTCCTCGGGACTAGGACGGGACTCCTACAATGAGCAGTTCTTC. Protein sequence: CASSPSSGLGRDSYNEQFF.

This clonotype was counted only a few times. This rearrangement joins TRBV29-1 to TRBJ2-5, with 8 bases that match TRBD2. The CDR3 loop spans 12 amino acids. Germline-derived CDR1 and CDR2 are SQVTM and ANQGSEA. V was clipped by 5 bases and J by 4 bases; unmatched bases: 3. The CDR3 DNA reads as TGCAGCGTTATCAGCGGGAGAGAGACCCAGTACTTC. Its translation is CSVISGRETQYF.

This clonotype has only a few counts. The chain links TRBV20-1 to TRBJ1-2; the D is unclear. The CDR3 contains 13 residues. V lost 6 bases and J lost 0, with 11 bases in between. CDR1 is DFQATT, CDR2 SNEGSKA, per germline (reference sequence). In DNA form, the CDR3 reads TGCAGTGCAGAGTTGACGGCTAACTATGGCTACACCTTC. This gives the protein CSAELTANYGYTF.

This clonotype came up a few times. V gene TRBV5-1 combines with J gene TRBJ1-4; 7 positions agree with TRBD1. Germline values: CDR1 SGHRS, CDR2 YFSETQ. The CDR3 extends over 16 amino acids. With 3 bases clipped from V and 3 bases from J, the junction kept 8 bases outside the gene matches. This CDR3 is CASSWGTARANEKLFF. The CDR3 DNA sequence: TGCGCCAGCAGCTGGGGGACAGCTCGAGCTAATGAAAAACTGTTTTTT. Full variable domain (missing parts from reference TRBV5-1 and TRBJ1-4): KAGVTQTPRYLIKTRGQQVTLSCSPISGHRSVSWYQQTPGQGLQFLFEYFSETQRNKGNFPGRFSGRQFSNSRSEMNVSTLELGDSALYLCASSWGTARANEKLFFGSGTQLSVL.

This clonotype was recorded a few times. The chain has TRBV27 and TRBJ2-7, with unresolved D. The CDR3 loop spans 12 amino acids. Germline V lookup: CDR1 MNHEY, CDR2 SMNVEV (reference sequence). Trimming cost V 0 bases and J 2 bases, with 2 bases left between them. The CDR3 bases are TGTGCCAGCAGTTTATCGGCCTACGAGCAGTACGTC. This encodes CASSLSAYEQYV.

This chain connects TRBV19 to TRBJ2-1, with D possibly TRBD2 on 6 matching bases. The V end was cut by 6 bases, the J end by 2 bases, with 17 bases between. This CDR3 spans 16 amino acids. CDR1 is LNHDA, CDR2 SQIVND, per germline (reference sequence). CDR3 DNA sequence: TGTGCCAGTAGCAACCCGCTAGCGACCACCTACAATGAGCAGTTCTTC. It translates to CASSNPLATTYNEQFF. The variable domain in full, completed from reference TRBV19 and TRBJ2-1, reads DGGITQSPKYLFRKEGQNVTLSCEQNLNHDAMYWYRQDPGQGLRLIYYSQIVNDFQKGDIAEGYSVSREKKESFPLTVTSAQKNPTAFYLCASSNPLATTYNEQFFGPGTRLTVL.

The V and J genes are TRBV4-1 and TRBJ1-1; TRBD1 might be the D (5 bases). The V end lost 2 bases, the J end lost 7 bases, and 20 bases lay between the germline ends. In germline, CDR1 is MGHRA, CDR2 YSYEKL. The CDR3 length is 16 residues. The CDR3: CASSQYPTGTGLEAFF. DNA of the CDR3: TGCGCCAGCAGCCAATACCCTACGGGGACGGGCCTTGAAGCTTTCTTT.

The DNA of the CDR3 is TGTGCCAGCAGCCACGGCCCAGCGCAGTACTTC. It yields the protein CASSHGPAQYF. This rearrangement joins TRBV6-2 or TRBV6-3 to TRBJ2-7; no clear D. Germline CDR1 is MNHEY and CDR2 is SVGEGT. The CDR3 has 11 amino acids. V lost 6 bases and J lost 9, with 12 bases in between.

This clonotype came up many times. This CDR3 reads CASSSGTGVYEQYF. CDR3 nucleotide sequence: TGCGCCAGCAGCTCCGGGACGGGAGTCTACGAGCAGTACTTC. V and J are TRBV5-1 and TRBJ2-7; a possible D gene is TRBD2 (6 bases). Deletions cut 3 bases from V and 3 bases from J, with 13 bases between. Germline lookup yields CDR1 SGHRS and CDR2 YFSETQ. CDR3 length: 14 residues.

This clonotype occurred a few times. CDR3 nucleotide sequence: TGTGCCAGCAGTTACTCGATTAAGGGACTAGCGTCTGAGCAGTTCTTC. Encoded protein: CASSYSIKGLASEQFF. V gene TRBV6-5 combines with J gene TRBJ2-1; 10 positions agree with TRBD2. V lost 0 bases and J lost 9; bases outside the gene matches: 8. The CDR3 extends over 16 amino acids. Germline values: CDR1 MNHEY, CDR2 SVGAGI.

This clonotype was seen ten or more times. The chain joins TRBV12-3 or TRBV12-4 to TRBJ2-2; D not certain. The CDR3 has 14 amino acids. The V end lost 6 bases, the J end lost 2 bases, and 10 bases lay between the germline ends. The CDR3 nucleotides read TGTGCCAGCAGCTGGACCAGAAACACCGGGGAGCTGTTTTTT. This codes for CASSWTRNTGELFF.

This clonotype was counted many times. This chain uses TRBV4-1 with TRBJ2-7; D is possibly TRBD2 (6 bases). CDR1 MGHRA and CDR2 YSYEKL come from the germline V gene. The V end lost 0 bases, the J end lost 6 bases, and 12 bases lay between the germline ends. This CDR3 contains 14 residues. CDR3 loop: CASSQDGVAVEQYV. CDR3 DNA sequence: TGCGCCAGCAGCCAAGATGGGGTAGCGGTCGAGCAGTACGTC.

The chain recombines TRBV29-1 with TRBJ1-1, with a tentative D call TRBD1 (6 bases). V shed 7 bases and J shed 6 bases, with 15 bases lying between them. This CDR3 comprises 12 residues. Germline V CDR1 and CDR2: SQVTM, ANQGSEA. CDR3 loop: CSGLTGIAEAFF. Here the CDR3 DNA reads TGCAGCGGCCTAACAGGGATCGCTGAAGCTTTCTTT.

In this sample, this clonotype turned up a few times. The chain uses TRBV5-6 and TRBJ2-1; TRBD1 matches 9 bases. V was pared by 4 bases and J by 2 bases, with 7 bases of the junction left unmatched. This CDR3 region has 16 residues. The germline V gene encodes CDR1 SGHDT and CDR2 YYEEEE. The CDR3 DNA reads as TGTGCCAGCAGCATAGGACAGGGGCGCCCCTACAATGAGCAGTTCTTC. Its protein is CASSIGQGRPYNEQFF.

This clonotype has a count of ten or more. V gene TRBV7-9 combines with J gene TRBJ1-5; D not certain. The V and J ends lost 1 base and 6 bases respectively, with 4 bases between them. CDR3 size: 12 residues. CDR1 is SEHNR and CDR2 is FQNEAQ in the germline V gene (reference sequence). For the CDR3, the DNA is TGTGCCAGCAGCTTAGGGGGTCAGCCCCAGCATTTT. This encodes CASSLGGQPQHF.

This clonotype was found a few times. The chain is built from TRBV4-1 and TRBJ2-2, with 9 bases identical to TRBD2. The CDR3 length is 19 residues. CDR1 and CDR2 from the germline V gene are MGHRA and YSYEKL. J lost 3 bases, V lost 1 base, and 12 bases had no gene match. In DNA form, the CDR3 reads TGCGCCAGCAGCCAAGGTCCGATGCTAGCGGGAAGTCACACCGGGGAGCTGTTTTTT. It codes for CASSQGPMLAGSHTGELFF.

This clonotype showed up just a few times. The V and J genes are TRBV6-1 and TRBJ1-2, with 7 bases aligning to TRBD1. Losses at the gene ends were 6 bases for V and 4 bases for J; bases not matched to a gene: 8. The CDR3 contains 14 residues. CDR1 and CDR2 from the germline V gene are MNHNS and SASEGT. The CDR3 DNA sequence: TGTGCCAGCAGAGAGACAGGGAACCCCTATGGCTACACCTTC. This encodes CASRETGNPYGYTF.

The sample holds a few counts of this clonotype. CDR3 DNA sequence: TGTGCCAGCAGCCCACACAGCGGGATCTCCTACAATGAGCAGTTCTTC. It yields the protein CASSPHSGISYNEQFF. This chain links TRBV11-3 with TRBJ2-1, with TRBD2 identical over 7 bases. The length of the CDR3 is 16 residues. From germline, CDR1 is SGHNT and CDR2 YENEEA. V was pared by 5 bases and J by 0 bases, with 7 bases of the junction left unmatched.